This T cell receptor (beta chain) originates from a study of CD8 T cells in ankylosing spondylitis. One entry per CDR3 protein, called by TCRdb with MiXCR from the 5' RACE reads. This sample has approximately 150,000 distinct CDR3 sequences, with 25% to 35% found just once. Germline V gives CDR1 LNHDA, CDR2 SQIVND (reference sequence). This CDR3 contains 15 residues. Between the trimmed V and J ends, which lost 7 bases and 1 base, there was a span of 14 bases. This clonotype was recorded many times. Sample: synovial fluid, either unsorted or a sorted T cell fraction (not recorded which). V and J are TRBV19 and TRBJ2-1; D may be TRBD1 (6 bases). The sequence was collected from a male donor with ankylosing spondylitis. The CDR3 sequence: CASTPRGQSYNEQFF. CDR3 DNA: TGTGCCAGTACCCCGCGAGGACAGTCCTACAATGAGCAGTTCTTC. Full variable domain (rest looked up from reference TRBV19 and TRBJ2-1): DGGITQSPKYLFRKEGQNVTLSCEQNLNHDAMYWYRQDPGQGLRLIYYSQIVNDFQKGDIAEGYSVSREKKESFPLTVTSAQKNPTAFYLCASTPRGQSYNEQFFGPGTRLTVL.